The clone carrying this T cell receptor (beta chain) was seen at least ten times. RNA transcripts were the template for amplifying TCR beta CDR3 regions. When the TCR CDR3 underwent first-round RT-PCR, the HTBI primer set was used. A single record per CDR3 protein comes from TCRdb applying MiXCR to the multiplex PCR reads. The sample lists about 600,000 distinct CDR3 sequences; 13% to 15% were seen once. Lactation, pregnancy, other autoimmune disease or uncontrolled infection led to exclusion of patients. These data come from a study of T cells in Graves' hyperthyroidism and ophthalmopathy. Germline values: CDR1 SGHTA, CDR2 FQGTGA. Trimming left V 5 bases short and J 2 bases short, with 15 bases between. This CDR3 has 15 amino acids.

V is TRBV7-3 and J is TRBJ2-5; D possibly corresponds to TRBD2 (5 bases). The sample consisted of blood. The receptor's source is a woman aged 18 to 35 with Graves' ophthalmopathy. CDR3: CASSPSAGLQETQYF. The CDR3 nucleotides read TGTGCCAGCAGCCCGTCAGCCGGACTGCAAGAGACCCAGTACTTC.